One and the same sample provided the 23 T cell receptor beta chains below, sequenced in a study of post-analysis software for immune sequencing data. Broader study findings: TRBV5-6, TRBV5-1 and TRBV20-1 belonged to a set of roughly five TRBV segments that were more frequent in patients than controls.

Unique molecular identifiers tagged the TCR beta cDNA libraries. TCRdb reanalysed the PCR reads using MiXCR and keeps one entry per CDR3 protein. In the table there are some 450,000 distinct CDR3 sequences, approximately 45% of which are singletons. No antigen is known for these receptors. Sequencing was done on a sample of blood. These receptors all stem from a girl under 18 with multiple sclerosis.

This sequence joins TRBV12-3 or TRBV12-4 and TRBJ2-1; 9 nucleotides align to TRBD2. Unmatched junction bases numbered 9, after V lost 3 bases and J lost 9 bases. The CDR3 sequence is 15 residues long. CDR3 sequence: CASSFVASGKGEQFF. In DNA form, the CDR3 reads TGTGCCAGCAGTTTCGTGGCTAGCGGGAAGGGTGAGCAGTTCTTC.

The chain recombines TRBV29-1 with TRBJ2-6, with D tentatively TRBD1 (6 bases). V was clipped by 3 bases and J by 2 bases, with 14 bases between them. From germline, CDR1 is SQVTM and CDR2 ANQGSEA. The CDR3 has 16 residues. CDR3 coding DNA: TGCAGCGTTGAGGTCAGGGGAACTCCTGGGGCCAACGTCCTGACTTTC. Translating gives CSVEVRGTPGANVLTF. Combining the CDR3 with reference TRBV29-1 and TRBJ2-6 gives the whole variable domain SAVISQKPSRDICQRGTSLTIQCQVDSQVTMMFWYRQQPGQSLTLIATANQGSEATYESGFVIDKFPISRPNLTFSTLTVSNMSPEDSSIYLCSVEVRGTPGANVLTFGAGSRLTVL.

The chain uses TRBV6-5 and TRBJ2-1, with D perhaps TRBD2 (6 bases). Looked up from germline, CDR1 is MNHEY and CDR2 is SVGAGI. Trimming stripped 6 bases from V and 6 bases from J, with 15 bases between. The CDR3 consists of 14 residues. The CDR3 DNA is TGTGCCAGCAGCTCCCCCGGGAGTGGCAATGAGCAGTTCTTC. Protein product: CASSSPGSGNEQFF.

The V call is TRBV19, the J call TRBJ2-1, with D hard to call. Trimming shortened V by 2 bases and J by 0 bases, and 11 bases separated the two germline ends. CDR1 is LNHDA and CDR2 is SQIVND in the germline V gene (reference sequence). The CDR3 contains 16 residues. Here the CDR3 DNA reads TGTGCCAGTAGTATAACGTACTTCACCTCCTACAATGAGCAGTTCTTC. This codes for CASSITYFTSYNEQFF.

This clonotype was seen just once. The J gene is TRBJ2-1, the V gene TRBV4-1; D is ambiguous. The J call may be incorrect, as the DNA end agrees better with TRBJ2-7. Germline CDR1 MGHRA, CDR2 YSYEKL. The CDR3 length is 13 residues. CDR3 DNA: TGCGCCAGCAGCCTGCCCTACTACAATGAGCAGTACTTC. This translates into CASSLPYYNEQYF.

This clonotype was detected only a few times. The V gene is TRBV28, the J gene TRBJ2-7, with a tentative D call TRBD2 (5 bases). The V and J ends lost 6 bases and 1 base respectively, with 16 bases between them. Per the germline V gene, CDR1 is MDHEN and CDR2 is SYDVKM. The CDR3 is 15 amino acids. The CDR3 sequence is CASRYEGVLSYEQYF. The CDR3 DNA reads TGTGCCAGCAGATACGAGGGAGTCTTATCCTACGAGCAGTACTTC.

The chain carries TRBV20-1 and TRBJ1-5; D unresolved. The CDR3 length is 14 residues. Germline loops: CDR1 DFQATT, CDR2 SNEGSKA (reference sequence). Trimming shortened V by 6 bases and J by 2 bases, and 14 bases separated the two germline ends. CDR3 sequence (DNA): TGCAGTGCCATAAAGGGTAAGGGCAATCAGCCCCAGCATTTT. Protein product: CSAIKGKGNQPQHF.

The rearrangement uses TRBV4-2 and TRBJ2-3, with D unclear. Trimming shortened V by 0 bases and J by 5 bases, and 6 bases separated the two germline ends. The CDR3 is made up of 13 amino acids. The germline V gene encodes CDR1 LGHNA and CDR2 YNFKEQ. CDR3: CASSQDMGDTQYF. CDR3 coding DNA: TGTGCCAGCAGCCAAGATATGGGAGATACGCAGTATTTT.

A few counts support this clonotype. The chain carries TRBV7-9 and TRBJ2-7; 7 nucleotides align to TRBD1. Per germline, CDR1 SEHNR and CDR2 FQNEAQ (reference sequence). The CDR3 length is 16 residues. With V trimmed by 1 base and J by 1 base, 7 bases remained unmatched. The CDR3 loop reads CASSLGGTGESYEQYF. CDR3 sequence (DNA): TGTGCCAGCAGCTTAGGGGGTACAGGGGAGTCCTACGAGCAGTACTTC.

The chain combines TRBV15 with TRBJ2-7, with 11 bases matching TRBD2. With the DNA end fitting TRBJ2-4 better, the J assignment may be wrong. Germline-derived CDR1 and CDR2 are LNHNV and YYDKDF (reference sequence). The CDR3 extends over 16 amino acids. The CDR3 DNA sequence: TGTGCCACCAGCAGAGGTAGCGGGAGGGCCGTTGTCATTCAGTACTTC. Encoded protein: CATSRGSGRAVVIQYF.

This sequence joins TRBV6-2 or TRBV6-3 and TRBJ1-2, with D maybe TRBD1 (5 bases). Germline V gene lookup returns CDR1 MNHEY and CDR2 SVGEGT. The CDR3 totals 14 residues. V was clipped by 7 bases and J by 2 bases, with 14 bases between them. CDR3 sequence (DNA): TGTGCCAGCAAACAGGAAGAAAGAAACTATGGCTACACCTTC. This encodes CASKQEERNYGYTF.

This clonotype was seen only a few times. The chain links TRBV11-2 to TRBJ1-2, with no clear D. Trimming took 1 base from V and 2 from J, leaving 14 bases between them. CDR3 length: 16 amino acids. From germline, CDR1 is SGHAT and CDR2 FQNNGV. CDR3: CASSLGSGILNYGYTF. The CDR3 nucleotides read TGTGCCAGCAGCTTAGGTTCGGGCATACTAAACTATGGCTACACCTTC.

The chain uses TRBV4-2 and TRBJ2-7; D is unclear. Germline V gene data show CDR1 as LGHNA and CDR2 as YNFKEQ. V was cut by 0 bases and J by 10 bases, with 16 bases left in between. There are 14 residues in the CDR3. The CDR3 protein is CASSQEGQLNLQYF. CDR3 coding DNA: TGTGCCAGCAGCCAAGAGGGCCAGTTGAACCTACAGTACTTC.

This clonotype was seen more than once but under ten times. The CDR3 sequence is CASSLLYGTIHEQYF. CDR3 bases: TGTGCCAGCAGCTTACTCTATGGAACTATCCACGAGCAGTACTTC. The chain is built from TRBV7-2 and TRBJ2-7; D is uncertain. V was clipped by 2 bases and J by 5 bases, with 16 bases between them. CDR1 and CDR2 (germline): SGHTA, FQGNSA. The CDR3 contains 15 residues.

CDR3 region: CSARDRPSGSHEQFF. For the CDR3, the DNA is TGCAGTGCTAGAGATAGGCCTAGCGGGAGTCATGAGCAGTTCTTC. This sequence joins TRBV20-1 and TRBJ2-1, with 10 bases that match TRBD2. From germline, CDR1 is DFQATT and CDR2 SNEGSKA (reference sequence). CDR3 size: 15 residues. V was pared by 0 bases and J by 8 bases, with 7 bases of the junction left unmatched.

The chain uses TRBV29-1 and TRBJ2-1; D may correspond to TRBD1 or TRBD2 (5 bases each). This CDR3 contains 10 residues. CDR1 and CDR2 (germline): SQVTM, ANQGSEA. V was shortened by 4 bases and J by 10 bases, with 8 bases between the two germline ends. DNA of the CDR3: TGCAGCGTTGCAGGGACGGAGCAGTTCTTC. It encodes CSVAGTEQFF.

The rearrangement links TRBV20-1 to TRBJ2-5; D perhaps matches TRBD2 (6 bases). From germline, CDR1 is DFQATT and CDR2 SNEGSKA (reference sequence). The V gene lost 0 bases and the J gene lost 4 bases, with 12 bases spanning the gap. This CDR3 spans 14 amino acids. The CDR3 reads CSARDWRGRETQYF. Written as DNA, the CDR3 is TGCAGTGCTAGAGATTGGAGGGGCCGAGAGACCCAGTACTTC.

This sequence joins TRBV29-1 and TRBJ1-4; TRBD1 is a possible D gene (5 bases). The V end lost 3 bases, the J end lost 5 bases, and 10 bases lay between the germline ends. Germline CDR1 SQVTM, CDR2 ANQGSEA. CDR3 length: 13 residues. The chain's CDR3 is CSVDGGGNEKLFF. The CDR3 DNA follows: TGCAGCGTTGATGGGGGGGGGAATGAAAAACTGTTTTTT.

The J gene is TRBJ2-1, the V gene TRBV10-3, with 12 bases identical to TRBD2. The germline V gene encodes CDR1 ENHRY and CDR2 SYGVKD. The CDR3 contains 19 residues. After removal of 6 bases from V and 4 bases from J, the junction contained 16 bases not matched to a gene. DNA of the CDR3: TGTGCCATCAGCCGGACTAGCGGGAACCCAGGGAATGGGTACAATGAGCAGTTCTTC. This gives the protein CAISRTSGNPGNGYNEQFF.

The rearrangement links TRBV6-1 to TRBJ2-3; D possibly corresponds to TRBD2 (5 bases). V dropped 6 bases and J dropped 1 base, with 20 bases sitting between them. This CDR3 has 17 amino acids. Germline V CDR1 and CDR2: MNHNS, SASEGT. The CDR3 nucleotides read TGTGCCAGCAGCCGTGGAGGTTCTGGATCGCGCACAGATACGCAGTATTTT. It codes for CASSRGGSGSRTDTQYF.

CDR3 DNA sequence: TGTGCCATCAGTGAGTCCCTAATTCGACAGGGATATGGCTACACCTTC. This encodes CAISESLIRQGYGYTF. This chain joins TRBV10-3 and TRBJ1-2; TRBD1 agrees at 7 bases. V was clipped by 0 bases and J by 5 bases; unmatched bases: 9. This CDR3 comprises 16 residues. Germline loops: CDR1 ENHRY, CDR2 SYGVKD.

CDR3 protein: CASSVSGGRRDPNTEAFF. CDR3 DNA: TGTGCCAGCAGCGTATCGGGGGGACGGCGGGACCCGAACACTGAAGCTTTCTTT. The chain has TRBV9 and TRBJ1-1; maybe TRBD1 (5 bases). The germline V gene has CDR1 SGDLS and CDR2 YYNGEE. Trimming pared 1 base from V and 1 base from J, leaving 20 bases between. The length of the CDR3 is 18 residues. Full variable domain (outside the CDR3, taken from reference TRBV9 and TRBJ1-1): DSGVTQTPKHLITATGQRVTLRCSPRSGDLSVYWYQQSLDQGLQFLIQYYNGEERAKGNILERFSAQQFPDLHSELNLSSLELGDSALYFCASSVSGGRRDPNTEAFFGQGTRLTVV.

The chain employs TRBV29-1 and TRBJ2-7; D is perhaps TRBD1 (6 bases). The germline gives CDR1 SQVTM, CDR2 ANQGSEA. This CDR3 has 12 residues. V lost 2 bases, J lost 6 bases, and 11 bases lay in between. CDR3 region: CSVEQGPLEQYF. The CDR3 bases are TGCAGCGTTGAACAGGGGCCGCTCGAGCAGTACTTC.